Given below is one TCR beta chain in context. Its antigen is as yet unknown. As to time point: newly diagnosed GD, antithyroid drugs for less than 3 months. Scientists built the TCR library using RNA that was extracted from PBMCs. These data are taken from a study of regulatory T cells in long-lasting Graves disease. Germline CDR1 reads SGHAT; CDR2 reads FQNNGV. V was cut by 6 bases and J by 5 bases, with 17 bases left in between. This CDR3 contains 14 residues. HTBI primers from iRepertoire and Arm-PCR of CDR3 regions yielded the TCR beta libraries. TCRdb fed the multiplex PCR reads into MiXCR, producing one record per CDR3 protein. The sample holds 450,000 to 600,000 distinct CDR3 sequences, roughly 17% seen once. Overall study findings and caveats: Persistent disease samples used TRBV28, TRBJ1-2 and TRBJ2-5 preferentially.

These data also featured in a second study, about T cells in Graves' hyperthyroidism and ophthalmopathy. That source adds: Peripheral blood also featured most of the thyroid clonotypes expanded above 0.001.

Source: peripheral blood mononuclear cells (PBMCs), taken at new diagnosis, from a patient treated with antithyroid drugs. The sequence derives from a man aged 40-50 years with Graves disease. The rearrangement uses TRBV11-2 and TRBJ2-7, with D tentatively TRBD1 (6 bases). DNA for the CDR3: TGTGCCAGCAGGACTCCGGGACAAACCCACGAGCAGTACTTC. It yields the protein CASRTPGQTHEQYF.